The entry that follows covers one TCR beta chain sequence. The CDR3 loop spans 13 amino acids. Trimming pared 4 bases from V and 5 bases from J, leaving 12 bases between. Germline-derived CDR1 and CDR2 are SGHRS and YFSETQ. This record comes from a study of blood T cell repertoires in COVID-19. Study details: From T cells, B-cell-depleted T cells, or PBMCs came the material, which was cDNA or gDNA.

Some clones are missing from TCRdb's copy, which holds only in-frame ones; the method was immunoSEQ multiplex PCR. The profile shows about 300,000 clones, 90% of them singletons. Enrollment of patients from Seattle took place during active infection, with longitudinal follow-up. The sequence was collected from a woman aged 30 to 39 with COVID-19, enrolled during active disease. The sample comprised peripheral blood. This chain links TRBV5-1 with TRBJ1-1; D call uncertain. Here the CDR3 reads CASSRGRETEAFF. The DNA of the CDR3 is TGCGCCAGCAGCCGCGGACGGGAAACTGAAGCTTTCTTT.